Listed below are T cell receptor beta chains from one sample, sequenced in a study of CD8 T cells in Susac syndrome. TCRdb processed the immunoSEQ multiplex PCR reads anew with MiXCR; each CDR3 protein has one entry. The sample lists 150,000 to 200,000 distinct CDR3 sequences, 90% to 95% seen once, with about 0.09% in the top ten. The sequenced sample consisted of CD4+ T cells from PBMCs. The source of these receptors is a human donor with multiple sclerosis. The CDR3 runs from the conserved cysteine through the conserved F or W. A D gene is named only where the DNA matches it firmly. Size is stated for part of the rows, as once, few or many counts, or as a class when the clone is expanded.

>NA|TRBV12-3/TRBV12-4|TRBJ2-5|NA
CASSSQGILRETQYF
TGTGCCAGCAGTTCCCAGGGGATTTTACGAGAGACCCAGTACTTC
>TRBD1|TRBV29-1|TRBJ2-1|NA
CSVPTGLTYNEQFF
TGCAGCGTCCCGACAGGGTTGACCTACAATGAGCAGTTCTTC
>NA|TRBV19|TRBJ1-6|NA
CASSIRGNSPLHF
TGTGCCAGTAGTATCCGCGGAAATTCACCCCTCCACTTT
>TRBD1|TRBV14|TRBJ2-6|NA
CASSQWGQVFSGANVLTF
TGTGCCAGCAGCCAATGGGGACAGGTTTTCTCTGGGGCCAACGTCCTGACTTTC
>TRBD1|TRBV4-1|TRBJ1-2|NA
CASSPQGAWGYTF
TGCGCCAGCAGCCCGCAGGGGGCGTGGGGCTACACCTTC
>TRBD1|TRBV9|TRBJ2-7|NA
CASSDDRGSYEQYF
TGTGCCAGCAGCGACGACAGGGGATCCTACGAGCAGTACTTC
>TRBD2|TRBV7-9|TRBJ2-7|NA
CASSLNLAGRYEQYF
TGTGCCAGCAGCTTAAACTTAGCGGGAAGGTACGAGCAGTACTTC
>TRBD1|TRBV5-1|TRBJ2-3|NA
CASSPGQGATGTQYF
TGCGCCAGCAGCCCTGGACAGGGGGCTACGGGTACGCAGTATTTT
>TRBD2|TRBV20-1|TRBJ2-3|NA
CSATTSVGTDTQYF
TGCAGTGCCACAACTAGCGTCGGCACAGATACGCAGTATTTT
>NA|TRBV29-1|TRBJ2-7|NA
CSVEDQGSDEQYF
TGCAGCGTTGAAGACCAGGGCAGCGACGAGCAGTACTTC
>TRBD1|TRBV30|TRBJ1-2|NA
CAWRAPGGANYGYTF
TGTGCCTGGAGGGCCCCAGGGGGAGCAAACTATGGCTACACCTTC
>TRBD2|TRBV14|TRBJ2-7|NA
CASRLAATYEQYF
TGTGCCAGCAGACTAGCGGCAACCTACGAGCAGTACTTC
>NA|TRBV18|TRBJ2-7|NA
CASSRPPWAGNREQYF
TGTGCCAGCTCACGGCCCCCTTGGGCGGGAAATCGGGAGCAGTACTTC
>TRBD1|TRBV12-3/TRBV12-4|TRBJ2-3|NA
CASSLGQGATDTQYF
TGTGCCAGCAGTTTGGGGCAGGGGGCCACAGATACGCAGTATTTT
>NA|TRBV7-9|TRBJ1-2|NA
CASSPFQGVYTF
TGTGCCAGCAGCCCATTCCAGGGCGTCTACACCTTC
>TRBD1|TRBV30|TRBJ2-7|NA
CAWSVFRGPFSYEQYF
TGTGCCTGGAGTGTGTTCAGGGGGCCCTTCTCCTACGAGCAGTACTTC
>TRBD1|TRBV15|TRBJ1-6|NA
CATSRSRDSHNSPLHF
TGTGCCACCAGCAGGTCTAGGGACAGCCACAATTCACCCCTCCACTTT
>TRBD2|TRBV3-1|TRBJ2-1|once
CASSRGASGSSEQFF
TGTGCCAGCAGCCGCGGGGCTAGCGGGAGCAGCGAGCAGTTCTTC
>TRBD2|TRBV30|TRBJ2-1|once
CTSGIFHEQFF
TGCACTAGCGGGATTTTCCATGAGCAGTTCTTC
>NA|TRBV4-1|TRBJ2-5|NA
CASSQAGFQETQYF
TGCGCCAGCAGCCAAGCCGGGTTCCAAGAGACCCAGTACTTC
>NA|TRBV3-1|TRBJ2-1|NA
CASAPASYNEQFF
TGTGCCAGCGCTCCAGCGTCCTACAATGAGCAGTTCTTC
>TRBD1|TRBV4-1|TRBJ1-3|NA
CASSSWDRTGTIYF
TGCGCCAGCAGCTCATGGGACAGGACGGGAACCATATATTTT
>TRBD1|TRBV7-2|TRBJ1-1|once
CASSIRDRREAFF
TGTGCCAGCAGCATCCGGGACAGGCGTGAAGCTTTCTTT
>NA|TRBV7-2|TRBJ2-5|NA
CASSPTGRWETQYF
TGTGCCAGCAGCCCTACAGGGAGGTGGGAGACCCAGTACTTC
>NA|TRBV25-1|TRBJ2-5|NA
CASSESIGRGKETQYF
TGTGCCAGCAGTGAAAGTATCGGCCGGGGAAAAGAGACCCAGTACTTC
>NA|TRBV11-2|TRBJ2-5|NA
CASSAGTTQETQYF
TGTGCCAGCAGCGCAGGGACGACCCAAGAGACCCAGTACTTC
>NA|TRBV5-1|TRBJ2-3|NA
CASSLGRDSTDTQYF
TGCGCCAGCAGCTTGGGTCGGGATAGCACAGATACGCAGTATTTT
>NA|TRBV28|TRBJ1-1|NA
CASSTAPMNTEAFF
TGTGCCAGCAGCACTGCCCCTATGAACACTGAAGCTTTCTTT
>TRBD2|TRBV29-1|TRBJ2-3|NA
CSKRGLDTDTQYF
TGCAGCAAGCGGGGGCTCGACACAGATACGCAGTATTTT
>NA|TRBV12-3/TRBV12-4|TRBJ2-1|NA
CASSLVAREQFF
TGTGCCAGCAGTTTAGTGGCCCGTGAGCAGTTCTTC
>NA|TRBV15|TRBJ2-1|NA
CATSWLGSEQFF
TGTGCCACCAGCTGGTTGGGGTCTGAGCAGTTCTTC
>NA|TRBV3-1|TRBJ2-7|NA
CASSPLDSAALNEQYF
TGTGCCAGCAGCCCCTTAGATAGCGCCGCCCTGAACGAGCAGTACTTC
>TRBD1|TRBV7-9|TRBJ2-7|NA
CASTVSGTGPEYF
TGTGCCAGCACCGTCTCGGGGACAGGGCCTGAGTACTTC
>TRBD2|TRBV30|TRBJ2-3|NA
CAWRKRGGRDTQYF
TGTGCCTGGAGGAAGCGGGGGGGCCGGGATACGCAGTATTTT
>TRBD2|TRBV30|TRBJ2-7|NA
CAWSPWGTSGTRRYEQYF
TGTGCCTGGAGTCCGTGGGGGACTAGCGGTACGCGCCGCTACGAGCAGTACTTC
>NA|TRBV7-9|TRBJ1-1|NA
CASSLLGSTEAFF
TGTGCCAGCAGCTTATTGGGAAGCACTGAAGCTTTCTTT
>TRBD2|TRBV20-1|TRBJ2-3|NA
CSARMAGVGDTQYF
TGCAGTGCTAGAATGGCGGGAGTGGGAGATACGCAGTATTTT
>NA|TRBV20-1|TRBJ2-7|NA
CSAASVQKGYYEQYF
TGCAGTGCTGCGTCAGTCCAGAAAGGGTACTACGAGCAGTACTTC
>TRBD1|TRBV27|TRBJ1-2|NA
CASSLNTGESGYTF
TGTGCCAGCAGTTTAAACACAGGGGAGTCAGGCTACACCTTC
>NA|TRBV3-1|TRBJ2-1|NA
CASSQDPSSYNEQFF
TGTGCCAGCAGCCAAGACCCCAGCTCCTACAATGAGCAGTTCTTC
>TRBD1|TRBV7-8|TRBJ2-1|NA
CASSSHRGPSNEQFF
TGTGCCAGCAGCTCCCACAGGGGGCCTAGCAATGAGCAGTTCTTC
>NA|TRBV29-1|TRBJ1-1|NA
CSVEEVGATEAFF
TGCAGCGTTGAAGAGGTCGGGGCCACTGAAGCTTTCTTT
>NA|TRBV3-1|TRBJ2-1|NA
CASSQVSLGEQFF
TGTGCCAGCAGCCAAGTGAGCCTGGGTGAGCAGTTCTTC
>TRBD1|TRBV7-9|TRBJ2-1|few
CASSSGQGSYNEQFF
TGTGCCAGCAGCTCCGGACAGGGCTCCTACAATGAGCAGTTCTTC
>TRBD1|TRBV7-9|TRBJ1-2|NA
CASSGGQKATYGYTF
TGTGCCAGCAGCGGGGGACAGAAGGCAACCTATGGCTACACCTTC
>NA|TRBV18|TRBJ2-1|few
CASSPSGYEQFF
TGTGCCAGCTCACCGAGCGGGTATGAGCAGTTCTTC
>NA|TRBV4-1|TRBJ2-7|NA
CASSLLRGYEQYF
TGCGCCAGCAGCCTCCTCCGGGGCTACGAGCAGTACTTC
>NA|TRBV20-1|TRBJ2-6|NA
CSARGSRSGANVLTF
TGCAGTGCTAGGGGCTCTAGGTCTGGGGCCAACGTCCTGACTTTC
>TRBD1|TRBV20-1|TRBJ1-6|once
CSARDRAHNSPLHF
TGCAGTGCGCGGGACAGGGCACATAATTCACCCCTCCACTTT
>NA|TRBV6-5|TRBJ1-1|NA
CASSYGGSTEAFF
TGTGCCAGCAGTTACGGGGGGAGCACTGAAGCTTTCTTT
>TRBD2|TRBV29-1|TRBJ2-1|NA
CSMRLAGARNEQFF
TGCAGCATGAGACTAGCGGGGGCTCGTAATGAGCAGTTCTTC
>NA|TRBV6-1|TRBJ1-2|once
CASSEQGPYGYTF
TGTGCCAGCAGTGAACAGGGTCCGTATGGCTACACCTTC
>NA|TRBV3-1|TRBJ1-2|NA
CASSQVLSTTYGYTF
TGTGCCAGCAGCCAAGTCCTCAGCACCACCTATGGCTACACCTTC
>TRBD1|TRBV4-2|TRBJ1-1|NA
CASSHEVARTGLSAAFF
TGTGCCAGCAGCCACGAAGTTGCGAGGACAGGGTTATCTGCAGCTTTCTTT
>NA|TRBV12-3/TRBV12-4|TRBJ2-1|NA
CASSLKGNEQFF
TGTGCCAGCAGTCTTAAGGGCAATGAGCAGTTCTTC
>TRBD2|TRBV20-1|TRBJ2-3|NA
CSARLAGPTDTQYF
TGCAGTGCTAGGCTAGCGGGGCCCACAGATACGCAGTATTTT
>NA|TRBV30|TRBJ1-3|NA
CAWSVQNRAGNTIYF
TGTGCCTGGAGTGTACAAAACAGGGCTGGAAACACCATATATTTT
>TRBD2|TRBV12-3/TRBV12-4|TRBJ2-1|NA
CASSRRLAGNEQFF
TGTGCCAGCAGCCGCAGACTAGCGGGTAATGAGCAGTTCTTC
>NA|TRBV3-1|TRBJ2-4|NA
CASSMGQLGNIQYF
TGTGCCAGCAGCATGGGGCAGCTGGGAAACATTCAGTACTTC
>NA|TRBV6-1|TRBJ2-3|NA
CASPQSPQASDTQYF
TGTGCCAGCCCTCAGTCCCCTCAGGCCTCAGATACGCAGTATTTT